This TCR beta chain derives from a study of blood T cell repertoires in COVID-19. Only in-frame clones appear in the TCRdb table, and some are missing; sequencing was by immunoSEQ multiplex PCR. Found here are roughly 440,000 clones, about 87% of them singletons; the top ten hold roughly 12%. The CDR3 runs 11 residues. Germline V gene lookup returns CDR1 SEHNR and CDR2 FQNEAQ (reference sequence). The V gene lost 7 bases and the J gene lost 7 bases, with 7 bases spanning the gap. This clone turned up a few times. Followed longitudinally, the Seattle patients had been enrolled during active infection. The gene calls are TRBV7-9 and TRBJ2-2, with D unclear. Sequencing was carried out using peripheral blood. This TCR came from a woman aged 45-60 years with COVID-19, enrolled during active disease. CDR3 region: CASTALGELFF. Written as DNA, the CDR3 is TGTGCCAGCACGGCGCTCGGGGAGCTGTTTTTT. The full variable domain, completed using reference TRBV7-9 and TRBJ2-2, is DTGVSQNPRHKITKRGQNVTFRCDPISEHNRLYWYRQTLGQGPEFLTYFQNEAQLEKSRLLSDRFSAERPKGSFSTLEIQRTEQGDSAMYLCASTALGELFFGEGSRLTVL.